The next 19 T cell receptor beta chains were all read from a single sample in a study of blood T cell repertoires in COVID-19. Profiling relied on immunoSEQ multiplex PCR, and the TCRdb table lists in-frame clones only, not all of them. The sample includes 70,000 to 80,000 clones, around 93% of them seen just once. Material for sequencing was peripheral blood. The source of these receptors is an older woman with active COVID-19.

In DNA, the CDR3 is TGTGCCTGGAGTCCTGGACAGGAGGGAGAGCAGTACTTC. This translates into CAWSPGQEGEQYF. The chain couples TRBV30 to TRBJ2-7; tentatively, D is TRBD1 (7 bases). V gave up 2 bases and J gave up 7 bases, with 15 bases separating them. Germline V gene lookup returns CDR1 GTSNPN and CDR2 SVGIG (reference sequence). This CDR3 comprises 13 residues.

The gene calls are TRBV19 and TRBJ2-7; 11 positions agree with TRBD2. The CDR3 is made up of 16 amino acids. Losses at the gene ends were 10 bases for V and 7 bases for J; bases not matched to a gene: 18. CDR1 and CDR2 (germline): LNHDA, SQIVND (reference sequence). The CDR3 region is CAKTGLAVFKAGEQYF. The CDR3 region has the DNA TGTGCCAAAACGGGACTAGCGGTATTTAAAGCGGGAGAGCAGTACTTC.

The J gene is TRBJ1-1, the V gene TRBV5-5; D gene unclear. Germline V CDR1 and CDR2: SGHKS, YYEKEE (reference sequence). This CDR3 is built from 14 residues. Trimming stripped 0 bases from V and 5 bases from J, with 11 bases between. The CDR3 loop reads CASSLGLGQTEAFF. The CDR3 nucleotides are TGTGCCAGCAGCTTGGGACTAGGGCAGACTGAAGCTTTCTTT.

The chain joins TRBV5-1 to TRBJ1-2, with 9 bases identical to TRBD1. Germline trimming cut 4 bases from V and 8 bases from J; bases unmatched to any gene: 9. This CDR3 is 14 amino acids long. Per the germline V gene, CDR1 is SGHRS and CDR2 is YFSETQ. CDR3 nucleotides: TGCGCCAGCAGCCCGGAACAGGGGGCCAGGGGCTACACCTTC. It is translated as CASSPEQGARGYTF.

The chain uses TRBV7-9 and TRBJ2-3, with 7 bases matching TRBD2. V was clipped by 1 base and J by 3 bases; unmatched bases: 10. Germline V gene data show CDR1 as SEHNR and CDR2 as FQNEAQ (reference sequence). The CDR3 totals 17 residues. For the CDR3, the DNA is TGTGCCAGCAGCTTAGGACGGGCGGGAGTGGGGACAGATACGCAGTATTTT. It codes for CASSLGRAGVGTDTQYF.

The CDR3 nucleotides read TGTGCCAGCAGTCTACGAACTAGCGGGAGTACCAATGAGCAGTTCTTC. Amino acid sequence: CASSLRTSGSTNEQFF. The chain joins TRBV28 to TRBJ2-1; 11 bases fit TRBD2. The ends lost 5 bases at V and 6 bases at J; junction bases unmatched: 9. The CDR3 has 16 residues. Germline assignment: CDR1 MDHEN and CDR2 SYDVKM.

The V gene is TRBV11-2, the J gene TRBJ2-1; TRBD2 aligns across 8 bases. V lost 4 bases to trimming and J lost 5 bases; unmatched junction nucleotides: 7. This CDR3 region has 15 residues. CDR1 is SGHAT and CDR2 is FQNNGV in the germline V gene. CDR3 protein: CASSWSGRSNNEQFF. CDR3 DNA: TGTGCCAGCAGCTGGAGCGGGAGATCTAACAATGAGCAGTTCTTC.

The chain employs TRBV7-8 and TRBJ1-2; perhaps TRBD1 as D (5 bases). Trimming pared 1 base from V and 1 base from J, leaving 10 bases between. Per the germline V gene, CDR1 is SGHVS and CDR2 is FQNEAQ. The CDR3 is 15 residues long. CDR3 nucleotides: TGTGCCAGCAGCTTAGGGGGCATTGATAACTATGGCTACACCTTC. It specifies CASSLGGIDNYGYTF.

This clone occurred once. The chain links TRBV27 to TRBJ2-7; the match to TRBD1 covers 8 bases. This CDR3 spans 13 amino acids. Germline values: CDR1 MNHEY, CDR2 SMNVEV (reference sequence). The V segment lost 8 bases and the J segment 4 bases; nucleotides outside the gene matches: 7. This CDR3 is CASAGTGPYEQYF. For the CDR3, the DNA is TGTGCCAGCGCGGGGACAGGTCCGTACGAGCAGTACTTC.

The J gene is TRBJ2-7, the V gene TRBV12-5, with TRBD1 matching over 7 bases. The CDR3 is 18 residues long. V trimming: 0 bases; J trimming: 3 bases; junction bases outside the gene matches: 14. Germline V CDR1 and CDR2: LGHNT, FRNRAP. In DNA, the CDR3 is TGTGCTAGTGGTTTGGTACAAGGGGGCCCGGGGAACTTCTACGAGCAGTACTTC. It yields the protein CASGLVQGGPGNFYEQYF.

The gene calls are TRBV2 and TRBJ2-7; D remains unclear. V lost 4 bases and J 7 bases, leaving 8 bases between the germline ends. Germline V gives CDR1 SNHLY, CDR2 FYNNEI. This CDR3 contains 11 residues. In DNA form, the CDR3 reads TGTGCCAGCAGTGTATACTCGGAGCAGTACTTC. Its protein is CASSVYSEQYF.

V and J are TRBV5-1 and TRBJ2-1; 8 nucleotides agree with TRBD2. The CDR3 has 15 residues. V gave up 5 bases and J gave up 2 bases; unmatched junction bases: 6. Germline V lookup: CDR1 SGHRS, CDR2 YFSETQ. CDR3 bases: TGCGCCAGCAGGAGCCGAGCGGGAGCCTACAATGAGCAGTTCTTC. This translates into CASRSRAGAYNEQFF. Filled out from reference TRBV5-1 and TRBJ2-1, the complete variable domain reads KAGVTQTPRYLIKTRGQQVTLSCSPISGHRSVSWYQQTPGQGLQFLFEYFSETQRNKGNFPGRFSGRQFSNSRSEMNVSTLELGDSALYLCASRSRAGAYNEQFFGPGTRLTVL.

This chain joins TRBV3-1 (or the pseudogene TRBV3-2) and TRBJ2-2, with 7 nucleotides matching TRBD2. This CDR3 spans 15 amino acids. CDR1 and CDR2 (germline): LGHDT, YNNKEL (reference sequence). The ends lost 2 bases at V and 0 bases at J; junction bases unmatched: 0. CDR3 bases: TGTGCCAGCAGCCAACTAGCGGCGAACACCGGGGAGCTGTTTTTT. It specifies CASSQLAANTGELFF.

This chain uses TRBV27 with TRBJ2-1; D is undetermined. The CDR3 runs 13 residues. Germline V gene lookup returns CDR1 MNHEY and CDR2 SMNVEV (reference sequence). Deletions cut 0 bases from V and 9 bases from J, with 9 bases between. This chain's CDR3 is CASSLSRSGEQFF. CDR3 DNA sequence: TGTGCCAGCAGTTTATCGAGATCAGGTGAGCAGTTCTTC.

The V gene is TRBV3-1 (or the pseudogene TRBV3-2), the J gene TRBJ2-7, with 8 bases that match TRBD2. V lost 4 bases, J lost 5 bases, and 10 bases stayed unmatched. Per germline, CDR1 LGHDT and CDR2 YNNKEL (reference sequence). This CDR3 comprises 15 residues. CDR3 DNA sequence: TGTGCCAGCAGCCCCCCCCAGCGGGAGTTACACGAGCAGTACTTC. Translated, it gives CASSPPQRELHEQYF.

V is TRBV4-2 and J is TRBJ1-1, with unresolved D. The CDR3 loop spans 15 amino acids. In germline, CDR1 is LGHNA, CDR2 YNFKEQ. The V end lost 1 base, the J end lost 1 base, and 10 bases lay between the germline ends. CDR3 coding DNA: TGTGCCAGCAGCCAAGGGCGGGAACCGAACACTGAAGCTTTCTTT. Translating it yields CASSQGREPNTEAFF.

V is TRBV7-9 and J is TRBJ2-4, with 8 bases fitting TRBD1. Germline CDR1 reads SEHNR; CDR2 reads FQNEAQ (reference sequence). The CDR3 has 17 amino acids. Germline trimming cut 1 base from V and 6 bases from J; bases unmatched to any gene: 11. The CDR3 reads CASSLGAGQGLRNIQYF. The CDR3 DNA is TGTGCCAGCAGCTTAGGAGCCGGACAGGGTTTGCGAAACATTCAGTACTTC.

The rearrangement joins TRBV6-4 to TRBJ1-5; D is possibly TRBD1 (5 bases). Per germline, CDR1 MRHNA and CDR2 SNTAGT. This CDR3 has 13 residues. Trimming stripped 6 bases from V and 2 bases from J, with 8 bases between. The CDR3 DNA reads TGTGCCAGCAGCTTACAGGGCAATCAGCCCCAGCATTTT. Protein sequence: CASSLQGNQPQHF.

J is TRBJ1-1 and V is TRBV4-1; no clear D. The CDR3 loop spans 13 amino acids. Germline loops: CDR1 MGHRA, CDR2 YSYEKL. With 3 bases removed from V and 5 bases from J, the gap between germline ends came to 10 bases. DNA of the CDR3: TGCGCCAGCAGCCAGCCATCGGGGACTGAAGCTTTCTTT. Translating gives CASSQPSGTEAFF.